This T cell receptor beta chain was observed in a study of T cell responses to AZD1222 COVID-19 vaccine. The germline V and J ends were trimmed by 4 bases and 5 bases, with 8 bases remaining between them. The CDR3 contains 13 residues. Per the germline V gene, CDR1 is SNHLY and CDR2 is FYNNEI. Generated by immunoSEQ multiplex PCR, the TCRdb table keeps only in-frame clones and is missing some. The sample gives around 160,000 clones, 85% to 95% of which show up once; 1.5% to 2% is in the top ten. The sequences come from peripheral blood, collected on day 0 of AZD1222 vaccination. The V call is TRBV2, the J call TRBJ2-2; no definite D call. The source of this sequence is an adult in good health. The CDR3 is CASSGEVTGELFF. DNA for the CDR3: TGTGCCAGCAGTGGAGAGGTGACCGGGGAGCTGTTTTTT.